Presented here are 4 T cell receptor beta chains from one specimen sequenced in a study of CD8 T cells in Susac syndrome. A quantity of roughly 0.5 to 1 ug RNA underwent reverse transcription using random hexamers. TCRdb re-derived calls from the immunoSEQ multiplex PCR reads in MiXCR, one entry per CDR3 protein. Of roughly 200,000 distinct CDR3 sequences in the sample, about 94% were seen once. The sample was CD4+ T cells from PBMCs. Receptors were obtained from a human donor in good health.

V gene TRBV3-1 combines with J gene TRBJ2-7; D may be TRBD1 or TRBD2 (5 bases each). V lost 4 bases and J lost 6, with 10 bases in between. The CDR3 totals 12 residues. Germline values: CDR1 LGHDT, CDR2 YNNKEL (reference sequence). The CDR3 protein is CASSRGRFEQYF. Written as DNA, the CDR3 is TGTGCCAGCAGCCGGGGACGTTTCGAGCAGTACTTC.

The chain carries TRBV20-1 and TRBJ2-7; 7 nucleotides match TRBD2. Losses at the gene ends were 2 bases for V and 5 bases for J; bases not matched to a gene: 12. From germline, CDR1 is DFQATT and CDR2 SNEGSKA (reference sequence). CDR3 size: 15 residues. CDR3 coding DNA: TGCAGTGCTAGACGACCGGTGGGAGGGCCCAACGAGCAGTACTTC. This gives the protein CSARRPVGGPNEQYF.

The CDR3 bases are TGCAGTGGCATGGACCTCAACGAGCAGTACTTC. Its translation: CSGMDLNEQYF. This chain links TRBV20-1 with TRBJ2-7; unclear D gene. From germline, CDR1 is DFQATT and CDR2 SNEGSKA (reference sequence). The ends were cut back, 7 bases at V and 5 bases at J, with 12 bases in the middle. This CDR3 region has 11 residues.

The CDR3 sequence is CASSRLTNTGELFF. CDR3 coding DNA: TGTGCCAGCAGTCGACTGACGAACACCGGGGAGCTGTTTTTT. The V call is TRBV14, the J call TRBJ2-2; D is unclear. From germline, CDR1 is SGHDN and CDR2 FVKESK. V was cut by 6 bases and J by 0 bases, with 8 bases left in between. This CDR3 spans 14 amino acids.